These 18 T cell receptor beta chains were all obtained from the same sample, sequenced in a study of shared clonotypes between healthy human individuals. Data came from immunoSEQ multiplex PCR; TCRdb stores just in-frame clones and leaves some out. The data contain 800,000 to 1,200,000 clones, 75% to 80% of them singletons. Sequenced: memory CD4+ T cells from PBMCs. Subset denoted: CD45RA-negative fraction. Every receptor here comes from a man between 18 and 29 years old in good health. Some clones in this sample may be carry-over from other donors' samples.

The V call is TRBV5-1, the J call TRBJ2-2, with D perhaps matching TRBD2 (6 bases). Trimming took 4 bases from V and 5 from J, leaving 12 bases between them. This CDR3 contains 14 residues. CDR1 and CDR2 (germline): SGHRS, YFSETQ. The CDR3 DNA reads as TGCGCCAGCAGCCCCATCGGAGGGACCGGGGAGCTGTTTTTT. Translated: CASSPIGGTGELFF.

The chain is built from TRBV25-1 and TRBJ2-7, with D unclear. This CDR3 is built from 11 residues. V lost 6 bases to trimming and J lost 5 bases, with 8 bases between them. CDR1 is MGHDK and CDR2 is SYGVNS in the germline V gene. CDR3 protein: CASSLVNEQYF. The CDR3 region has the DNA TGTGCCAGCAGCCTTGTTAACGAGCAGTACTTC.

CDR3 amino acids: CASSEGLAAYNEQFF. The CDR3 DNA sequence: TGTGCCAGCAGCGAAGGACTAGCGGCATACAATGAGCAGTTCTTC. The chain employs TRBV7-7 and TRBJ2-1; 10 bases fit TRBD2. V trimming: 5 bases; J trimming: 4 bases; junction bases outside the gene matches: 5. The germline V gene encodes CDR1 SSHAT and CDR2 FNYEAQ (reference sequence). The CDR3 contains 15 residues.

The V call is TRBV7-8, the J call TRBJ1-1, with D tentatively TRBD1 (6 bases). CDR1 is SGHVS, CDR2 FQNEAQ, per germline. This CDR3 has 15 amino acids. V was trimmed by 4 bases and J by 1 base, leaving 13 bases between them. The CDR3, as DNA: TGTGCCAGCAGCTGGGGGGGGGCATCGAACACTGAAGCTTTCTTT. Amino acids: CASSWGGASNTEAFF.

The chain has TRBV28 and TRBJ2-7, with TRBD2 identical over 12 bases. V trimming: 6 bases; J trimming: 2 bases; junction bases outside the gene matches: 5. CDR1 MDHEN and CDR2 SYDVKM come from the germline V gene. This CDR3 is built from 15 residues. CDR3: CASRTTSGSPYEQYF. CDR3 sequence (DNA): TGTGCCAGCAGAACGACTAGCGGGAGCCCCTACGAGCAGTACTTC.

CDR3: CASIQDAYGGTDTQYF. The DNA of the CDR3 is TGCGCCAGCATCCAGGACGCTTACGGGGGAACAGATACGCAGTATTTT. V and J are TRBV5-1 and TRBJ2-3, with D perhaps TRBD2 (6 bases). The CDR3 loop spans 16 amino acids. The V gene's germline CDR1 is SGHRS and CDR2 YFSETQ. Trimming stripped 6 bases from V and 3 bases from J, with 20 bases between.

This clone was detected a few times. The rearrangement joins TRBV30 to TRBJ2-5; D remains unclear. The CDR3 runs 14 residues. Germline assignment: CDR1 GTSNPN and CDR2 SVGIG (reference sequence). The ends were cut back, 3 bases at V and 2 bases at J, with 13 bases in the middle. CDR3 region: CAWRPPGSQETQYF. The CDR3 nucleotides read TGTGCCTGGAGGCCACCCGGCTCACAAGAGACCCAGTACTTC.

The chain recombines TRBV27 with TRBJ2-5; possibly TRBD2 for D (5 bases). Germline V lookup: CDR1 MNHEY, CDR2 SMNVEV (reference sequence). The CDR3 is 13 residues long. V lost 5 bases and J lost 5, with 12 bases in between. The CDR3 nucleotides read TGTGCCAGCAGTCCCCGGAGGCGGGAGACCCAGTACTTC. This sequence encodes CASSPRRRETQYF.

This chain joins TRBV6-1 and TRBJ2-3; D might be TRBD2 (6 bases). This CDR3 comprises 16 residues. Germline lookup yields CDR1 MNHNS and CDR2 SASEGT. V lost 1 base to trimming and J lost 2 bases, with 13 bases between them. The DNA of the CDR3 is TGTGCCAGCAGTGAAGGTCTAGCGCATACCACAGATACGCAGTATTTT. Its protein is CASSEGLAHTTDTQYF.

The J gene is TRBJ2-3, the V gene TRBV11-2, with 8 bases lining up with TRBD1. In germline, CDR1 is SGHAT, CDR2 FQNNGV. The ends lost 1 base at V and 3 bases at J; junction bases unmatched: 3. The CDR3 extends over 15 amino acids. The CDR3 loop is CASSLATGGTDTQYF. The CDR3 region has the DNA TGTGCCAGCAGCTTAGCTACAGGGGGGACAGATACGCAGTATTTT.

This clone occurred a few times. The same CDR3 can be traced to other DNA sequences in this sample. CDR3 loop: CASSLDWGNTGELFF. The CDR3 DNA reads as TGTGCCAGCAGCTTGGACTGGGGGAACACCGGGGAGCTGTTTTTT. The chain is built from TRBV5-4 and TRBJ2-2; D not resolved. The length of the CDR3 is 15 residues. Germline CDR1 and CDR2: SGHNT and YYREEE (reference sequence). V dropped 0 bases and J dropped 1 base, with 7 bases sitting between them.

This clone occurred many times. The chain recombines TRBV21-1 with TRBJ2-7; the DNA was not compared with TRBD2, the D call given in the table. TRBV21-1 is listed as a pseudogene. The CDR3 contains 12 residues. The CDR3 loop reads CASSTGGYEQYF. The CDR3 nucleotides read TGTGCCAGCAGCACCGGGGGATACGAGCAGTACTTC.

DNA of the CDR3: TGTGCCAGCAGCCTGGAGACAGGGTTTAGCAATCAGCCCCAGCATTTT. Amino acids: CASSLETGFSNQPQHF. The V and J genes are TRBV28 and TRBJ1-5; 7 nucleotides line up with TRBD1. From germline, CDR1 is MDHEN and CDR2 SYDVKM. The V and J ends lost 6 bases and 0 bases, in that order; junction bases with no gene match: 8. This CDR3 region has 16 residues. Full variable domain (rest looked up from reference TRBV28 and TRBJ1-5): DVKVTQSSRYLVKRTGEKVFLECVQDMDHENMFWYRQDPGLGLRLIYFSYDVKMKEKGDIPEGYSVSREKKERFSLILESASTNQTSMYLCASSLETGFSNQPQHFGDGTRLSIL.

This clone was recorded only once. This sequence joins TRBV6-5 and TRBJ2-2; D is unresolved. Germline V CDR1 and CDR2: MNHEY, SVGAGI. Trimming removed 6 bases from V and 1 base from J, with 3 bases in between. This CDR3 contains 12 residues. For the CDR3, the DNA is TGTGCCAGCAGCAAGAACACCGGGGAGCTGTTTTTT. This encodes CASSKNTGELFF.

The rearrangement links TRBV4-1 to TRBJ2-5; 12 nucleotides match TRBD2. The CDR3 has 17 amino acids. Germline V gene lookup returns CDR1 MGHRA and CDR2 YSYEKL. With 4 bases clipped from V and 5 bases from J, the junction kept 11 bases outside the gene matches. CDR3 amino acids: CASSPLASGRARETQYF. The CDR3 DNA reads as TGCGCCAGCAGCCCCCTGGCTAGCGGGAGGGCCCGTGAGACCCAGTACTTC.

This clone occurred a few times. V and J are TRBV28 and TRBJ2-5; D unclear. The CDR3 consists of 14 residues. Trimming cost V 5 bases and J 5 bases, with 15 bases left between them. Germline V gene sequence: CDR1 MDHEN, CDR2 SYDVKM. CDR3 DNA sequence: TGTGCCAGCAGTGTCCTGTTTAGGGATGAGACCCAGTACTTC. Translating gives CASSVLFRDETQYF. Full variable domain (rest looked up from reference TRBV28 and TRBJ2-5): DVKVTQSSRYLVKRTGEKVFLECVQDMDHENMFWYRQDPGLGLRLIYFSYDVKMKEKGDIPEGYSVSREKKERFSLILESASTNQTSMYLCASSVLFRDETQYFGPGTRLLVL.

The rearrangement joins TRBV27 to TRBJ2-7; possible D gene TRBD1, 7 bases. Deletions cut 6 bases from V and 5 bases from J, with 14 bases between. This CDR3 comprises 13 residues. The germline V gene encodes CDR1 MNHEY and CDR2 SMNVEV (reference sequence). CDR3 loop: CASSRGGGDEQYF. The CDR3 nucleotides read TGTGCCAGCAGCCGAGGAGGGGGCGACGAGCAGTACTTC.

This clone was detected once. V and J are TRBV2 and TRBJ2-7; 8 nucleotides line up with TRBD1. CDR1 SNHLY and CDR2 FYNNEI come from the germline V gene. CDR3 length: 13 residues. V lost 5 bases, J lost 3 bases, and 3 bases stayed unmatched. The CDR3: CASSTGGNYEQYF. The DNA for the CDR3 is TGTGCCAGCAGTACAGGGGGAAACTACGAGCAGTACTTC. Looking up the rest from reference TRBV2 and TRBJ2-7 gives the full variable domain: EPEVTQTPSHQVTQMGQEVILRCVPISNHLYFYWYRQILGQKVEFLVSFYNNEISEKSEIFDDQFSVERPDGSNFTLKIRSTKLEDSAMYFCASSTGGNYEQYFGPGTRLTVT.